This T cell receptor beta chain emerged from a study of cytomegalovirus exposure and HLA in healthy donors. Overall study context: Prior work identified about 120 million unique TCR beta sequences in roughly 190 million T cells.

PCR primers comprised 60 Vbeta and 13 Jbeta primers. Assay used: immunoSEQ multiplex PCR; TCRdb lists only in-frame clones, some missing. This repertoire includes under 70,000 clones. The CDR3 has 14 amino acids. V lost 5 bases, J lost 3 bases, and 17 bases lay in between. Germline CDR1 GTSNPN, CDR2 SVGIG (reference sequence). J is TRBJ2-7 and V is TRBV30, with a weak D call TRBD2 (5 bases). The specimen sequenced was PBMCs. The TCR sequence derives from a female donor in good health and CMV-seropositive. The CDR3 sequence is CAWGTGKGYYEQYF. The CDR3 DNA is TGTGCCTGGGGAACCGGGAAAGGATACTACGAGCAGTACTTC. Drawing the rest from reference TRBV30 and TRBJ2-7, the complete variable domain is SQTIHQWPATLVQPVGSPLSLECTVEGTSNPNLYWYRQAAGRGLQLLFYSVGIGQISSEVPQNLSASRPQDRQFILSSKKLLLSDSGFYLCAWGTGKGYYEQYFGPGTRLTVT.